The clone carrying this TCR beta chain occurred once. What it binds is unknown. These data come from a study of T cell responses to AZD1222 COVID-19 vaccine. Here immunoSEQ multiplex PCR was the method, and the copy in TCRdb shows in-frame clones only, minus some. The sample holds 28,000 or so clones; 88% are singletons and the top ten take roughly 2.7%. Study-level results: Unmutated variant regions reportedly attract nearly half of all spike-specific TCRs. It was only after the peak T cell response that any repertoires were sampled.

The clonotype was recovered from an adult who received the AZD1222 COVID-19 vaccine. The material was peripheral blood, obtained 28 days after the second AZD1222 dose.

The CDR3 region is CASSLSSGLISEKLFF. CDR3 DNA: TGTGCCAGCAGCTTATCCTCCGGACTAATTAGTGAAAAACTGTTTTTT. This rearrangement joins TRBV7-2 to TRBJ1-4; unclear D gene. The germline CDR1 and CDR2 sequences are SGHTA and FQGNSA. V lost 2 bases and J lost 7, with 17 bases in between. The CDR3 extends over 16 amino acids.